What follows are 7 T cell receptor beta chains derived from one specimen sequenced in a study of cytomegalovirus exposure and HLA in healthy donors. Sequencing was performed with immunoSEQ multiplex PCR; in TCRdb, only in-frame clones are kept and a portion is missing. The sample contains a few hundred thousand clones, about 90% of which appear only once. The specimen was PBMCs. The receptors originated from a woman younger than 30 in good health and CMV-seronegative.

The sample holds a few counts of this clone. The chain has TRBV27 and TRBJ1-6; 7 bases align to TRBD1. This CDR3 has 16 amino acids. With 6 bases clipped from V and 2 bases from J, the junction kept 7 bases outside the gene matches. Looked up from germline, CDR1 is MNHEY and CDR2 is SMNVEV (reference sequence). Here the CDR3 reads CASSRDRAAYNSPLHF. In nucleotides, the CDR3 is TGTGCCAGCAGCCGAGACAGGGCTGCCTATAATTCACCCCTCCACTTT.

This clone was observed a single time. The chain couples TRBV7-9 to TRBJ2-5, with TRBD1 matching over 9 bases. The V and J ends lost 6 bases and 0 bases, in that order; junction bases with no gene match: 11. Germline values: CDR1 SEHNR, CDR2 FQNEAQ (reference sequence). This CDR3 spans 17 amino acids. This CDR3 reads CASRAARDRDNQETQYF. The CDR3, as DNA: TGTGCCAGCAGAGCAGCCCGGGACAGGGACAACCAAGAGACCCAGTACTTC.

This chain joins TRBV10-3 and TRBJ1-1, with D perhaps TRBD1 (6 bases). This CDR3 contains 14 residues. Germline V gene sequence: CDR1 ENHRY, CDR2 SYGVKD. V lost 8 bases and J 1 base, leaving 14 bases between the germline ends. As DNA, the CDR3 is TGTGCCATCGCAGGGGATCTGTCGAACACTGAAGCTTTCTTT. It codes for CAIAGDLSNTEAFF.

The genes are TRBV4-3 and TRBJ2-3; D possibly corresponds to TRBD2 (5 bases). CDR3 length equals 15 residues. Between the trimmed V and J ends, which lost 0 bases and 6 bases, there was a span of 13 bases. Germline lookup yields CDR1 LGHNA and CDR2 YSLEER. The chain's CDR3 is CASSQDRLAHDTQYF. The CDR3 coding sequence is TGCGCCAGCAGCCAAGATAGGCTAGCTCACGATACGCAGTATTTT.

The chain combines TRBV5-6 with TRBJ2-1; TRBD1 agrees at 8 bases. The V and J ends lost 3 bases and 2 bases, in that order; junction bases with no gene match: 7. CDR3 length: 16 residues. The V gene's germline CDR1 is SGHDT and CDR2 YYEEEE. This chain's CDR3 is CASSSYRGEPYNEQFF. CDR3 in DNA: TGTGCCAGCAGCTCGTACAGGGGGGAGCCCTACAATGAGCAGTTCTTC. Drawing the rest from reference TRBV5-6 and TRBJ2-1, the complete variable domain is DAGVTQSPTHLIKTRGQQVTLRCSPKSGHDTVSWYQQALGQGPQFIFQYYEEEERQRGNFPDRFSGHQFPNYSSELNVNALLLGDSALYLCASSSYRGEPYNEQFFGPGTRLTVL.

The chain couples TRBV4-1 to TRBJ2-1; tentative D call: TRBD2 (6 bases). Trimming removed 0 bases at V and 2 bases at J, with 11 bases between. The CDR3 totals 16 residues. From germline, CDR1 is MGHRA and CDR2 YSYEKL. The CDR3 region has the DNA TGCGCCAGCAGCCAAGATCCCGGGGGTACCTACAATGAGCAGTTCTTC. This sequence encodes CASSQDPGGTYNEQFF.

This chain joins TRBV5-6 and TRBJ2-5; possibly TRBD1 for D (5 bases). Per germline, CDR1 SGHDT and CDR2 YYEEEE. V lost 0 bases to trimming and J lost 1 base, with 10 bases between them. This CDR3 is 15 amino acids long. CDR3 residues: CASSLDRSFQETQYF. CDR3 coding DNA: TGTGCCAGCAGCTTGGACAGGTCCTTCCAAGAGACCCAGTACTTC.